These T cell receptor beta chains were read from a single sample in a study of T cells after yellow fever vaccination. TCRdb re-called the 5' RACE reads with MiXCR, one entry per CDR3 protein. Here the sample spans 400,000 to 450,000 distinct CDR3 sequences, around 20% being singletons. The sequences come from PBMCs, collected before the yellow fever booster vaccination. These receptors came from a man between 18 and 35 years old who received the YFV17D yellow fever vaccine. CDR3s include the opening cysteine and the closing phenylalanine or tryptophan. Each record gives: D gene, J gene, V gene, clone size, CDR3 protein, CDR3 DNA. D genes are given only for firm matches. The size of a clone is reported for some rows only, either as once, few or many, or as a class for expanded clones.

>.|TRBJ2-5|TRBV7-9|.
CASSGRAQETQYF
TGTGCCAGCAGCGGCCGAGCTCAAGAGACCCAGTACTTC
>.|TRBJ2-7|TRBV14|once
CASSERTAGASYEQYF
TGTGCCAGCAGCGAGCGTACCGCGGGTGCATCCTACGAGCAGTACTTC
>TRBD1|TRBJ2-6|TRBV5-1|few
CASSLAVDRAGANVLTF
TGCGCCAGCAGCTTGGCCGTGGACAGGGCTGGGGCCAACGTCCTGACTTTC
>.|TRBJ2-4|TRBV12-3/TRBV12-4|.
CASKQELAKNIQYF
TGTGCCAGCAAACAGGAACTAGCCAAAAACATTCAGTACTTC
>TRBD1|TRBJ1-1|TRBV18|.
CASSPGQAMNTEAFF
TGTGCCAGCTCACCAGGACAGGCGATGAACACTGAAGCTTTCTTT
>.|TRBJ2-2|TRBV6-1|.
CASRAVGTGELFF
TGTGCCAGCAGGGCCGTTGGCACCGGGGAGCTGTTTTTT
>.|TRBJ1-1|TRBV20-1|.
CSALPGEKSTEAFF
TGCAGTGCTCTCCCAGGGGAGAAGAGCACTGAAGCTTTCTTT
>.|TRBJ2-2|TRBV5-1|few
CASRTRERPTGELFF
TGCGCCAGCAGGACCCGTGAACGGCCAACCGGGGAGCTGTTTTTT
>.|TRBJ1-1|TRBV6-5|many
CASSYGVGSEAFF
TGTGCCAGCAGCTACGGGGTGGGCTCTGAAGCTTTCTTT
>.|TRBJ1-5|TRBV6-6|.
CASKVVGGSNQPQHF
TGTGCCAGCAAGGTCGTCGGGGGGAGCAATCAGCCCCAGCATTTT
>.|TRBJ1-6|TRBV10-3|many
CAISESGVPGSPLHF
TGTGCCATCAGTGAGTCGGGGGTTCCAGGTTCACCCCTCCACTTT
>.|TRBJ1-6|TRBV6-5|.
CASSYSPVPGSPLHF
TGTGCCAGCAGTTACTCCCCTGTGCCAGGTTCACCCCTCCACTTT
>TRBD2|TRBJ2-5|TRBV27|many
CASSLGGGLQETQYF
TGTGCCAGCAGTTTGGGGGGGGGTTTACAAGAGACCCAGTACTTC
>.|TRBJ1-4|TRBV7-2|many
CASSLNGGEKLFF
TGTGCCAGCAGCTTGAATGGGGGTGAAAAACTGTTTTTT